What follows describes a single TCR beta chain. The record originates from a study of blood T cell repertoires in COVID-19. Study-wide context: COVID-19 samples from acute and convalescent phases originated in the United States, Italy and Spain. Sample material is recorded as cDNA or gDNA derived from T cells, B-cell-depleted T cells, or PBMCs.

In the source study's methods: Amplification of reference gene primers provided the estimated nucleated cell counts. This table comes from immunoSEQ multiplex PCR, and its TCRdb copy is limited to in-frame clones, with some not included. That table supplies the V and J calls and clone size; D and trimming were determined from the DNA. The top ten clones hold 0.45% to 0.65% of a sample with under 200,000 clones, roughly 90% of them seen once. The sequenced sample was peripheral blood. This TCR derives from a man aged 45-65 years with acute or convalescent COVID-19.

As DNA, the CDR3 is TGTGCCAGCTCTCAAGGACAGGTCTCTGGAAACACCATATATTTT. Amino acid sequence: CASSQGQVSGNTIYF. The gene calls are TRBV18 and TRBJ1-3; TRBD1 matches 7 bases. Germline-derived CDR1 and CDR2 are KGHSH and LQKENI. The CDR3 is 15 amino acids. The V and J ends lost 6 bases and 0 bases, in that order; junction bases with no gene match: 5.